The 9 T cell receptor beta chains presented below share a single source sample, sequenced in a study of spatial heterogeneity in lung cancer. Study results and limitations: One measure, the expanded intratumoral alpha and beta TCR count, tracked tumor mutation counts.

Time point described: sample taken at primary tumor resection. TCRdb passed the 5' RACE reads through MiXCR, listing each CDR3 protein once. The table shows more than 10,000 distinct CDR3 sequences, with approximately 5.4% occurring only once. These receptors' targets are unknown. Sequenced here: lung tumor tissue, sampled at surgery. These receptors were taken from a female donor with early-stage non-small cell lung cancer.

In its sample, this clonotype was seen many times. The chain is built from TRBV28 and TRBJ1-2; D ambiguous. This CDR3 has 15 amino acids. V dropped 4 bases and J dropped 5 bases, with 17 bases sitting between them. The germline V gene has CDR1 MDHEN and CDR2 SYDVKM. The CDR3 region is CASSSRTVTRYGYTF. CDR3 nucleotides: TGTGCCAGCAGTTCCCGAACGGTCACAAGATATGGCTACACCTTC.

This clonotype is classed as medium-sized. CDR3 sequence reads: CASSSEETQYF. CDR3 sequence (DNA): TGTGCCAGCAGCTCTGAGGAGACCCAGTACTTC. This chain joins TRBV13 and TRBJ2-5, with unresolved D. V lost 4 bases and J lost 5, with 5 bases in between. CDR3 size: 11 residues. Germline V gives CDR1 PRHDT, CDR2 FYEKMQ (reference sequence). Supplemented by reference TRBV13 and TRBJ2-5, the full variable domain reads AAGVIQSPRHLIKEKRETATLKCYPIPRHDTVYWYQQGPGQDPQFLISFYEKMQSDKGSIPDRFSAQQFSDYHSELNMSSLELGDSALYFCASSSEETQYFGPGTRLLVL.

This clonotype was found many times. The V gene is TRBV20-1, the J gene TRBJ1-5; D is perhaps TRBD1 (5 bases). The germline CDR1 and CDR2 sequences are DFQATT and SNEGSKA (reference sequence). This CDR3 is 14 amino acids long. Deletions cut 0 bases from V and 5 bases from J, with 11 bases between. CDR3 sequence: CSAREGRRDQPQHF. The CDR3 nucleotides are TGCAGTGCTAGAGAGGGGCGCCGGGATCAGCCCCAGCATTTT.

J is TRBJ2-7 and V is TRBV11-1; 7 positions match TRBD1. The CDR3 is made up of 14 amino acids. V dropped 5 bases and J dropped 4; count of bases not matched to a gene: 8. CDR1 is SGHAT, CDR2 FQDESV, per germline (reference sequence). The CDR3 region is CASSTTTGRYEQYF. In DNA form, the CDR3 reads TGTGCCAGCAGCACCACGACAGGGCGGTACGAGCAGTACTTC.

This clonotype was recorded at least ten times. V and J are TRBV7-9 and TRBJ1-3; D remains unclear. The CDR3 extends over 12 amino acids. Trimming removed 3 bases from V and 2 bases from J, with 2 bases in between. Germline V gene sequence: CDR1 SEHNR, CDR2 FQNEAQ (reference sequence). CDR3 sequence reads: CASSFTGNTIYF. The CDR3 coding sequence is TGTGCCAGCAGCTTTACTGGAAACACCATATATTTT. Filled out from reference TRBV7-9 and TRBJ1-3, the complete variable domain reads DTGVSQNPRHKITKRGQNVTFRCDPISEHNRLYWYRQTLGQGPEFLTYFQNEAQLEKSRLLSDRFSAERPKGSFSTLEIQRTEQGDSAMYLCASSFTGNTIYFGEGSWLTVV.

This clonotype occurred many times. J is TRBJ2-5 and V is TRBV5-1, with D tentatively TRBD1 or TRBD2 (6 bases each). V shed 0 bases and J shed 3 bases, with 15 bases lying between them. Germline CDR1 is SGHRS and CDR2 is YFSETQ. This CDR3 is 16 amino acids long. The CDR3 bases are TGCGCCAGCAGCTTGGTTCGGGGGCGAAGGGAAGAGACCCAGTACTTC. This translates into CASSLVRGRREETQYF.

This clonotype was seen repeatedly, ten times or more. The chain combines TRBV20-1 with TRBJ2-3, with D maybe TRBD2 (6 bases). CDR1 and CDR2 (germline): DFQATT, SNEGSKA (reference sequence). The CDR3 is made up of 17 amino acids. Trimming shortened V by 6 bases and J by 1 base, and 23 bases separated the two germline ends. The CDR3 spells CSAPLERWRRGTDTQYF. The CDR3 bases are TGCAGTGCCCCCCTAGAACGATGGCGGAGGGGCACAGATACGCAGTATTTT.

This clonotype showed up many times. The genes are TRBV7-2 and TRBJ2-3; 7 positions agree with TRBD2. V shed 6 bases, J shed 2 bases, and the junction held 17 bases outside the gene matches. CDR3 length: 18 residues. From germline, CDR1 is SGHTA and CDR2 FQGNSA. CDR3 region: CASRTLGGLPLYTDTQYF. The CDR3 nucleotides read TGTGCCAGCAGGACTCTGGGAGGGCTGCCGCTTTACACAGATACGCAGTATTTT.

In its sample, this clonotype was seen many times. The gene calls are TRBV6-1 and TRBJ1-4, with D uncertain. From germline, CDR1 is MNHNS and CDR2 SASEGT. V was shortened by 8 bases and J by 5 bases, with 6 bases between the two germline ends. The CDR3 covers 11 residues. CDR3 sequence reads: CASERNEKLFF. As DNA, the CDR3 is TGTGCCAGCGAAAGGAATGAAAAACTGTTTTTT.